The 18 T cell receptor beta chains given below trace back to one sample, sequenced in a study of blood T cell repertoires in COVID-19. Repertoires were generated with immunoSEQ multiplex PCR, while TCRdb's copy carries only in-frame clones and drops some. The sample has hundreds of thousands of clones; roughly 89% are singletons. Sample: peripheral blood. The origin of the receptors is a young woman with COVID-19, enrolled during active disease.

This chain uses TRBV5-8 with TRBJ2-7, with D maybe TRBD2 (6 bases). The CDR3 has 15 residues. Germline V gene lookup returns CDR1 SGHTS and CDR2 YDEGEE. The ends were cut back, 3 bases at V and 1 base at J, with 14 bases in the middle. The CDR3 nucleotides are TGTGCCAGCAGCTCTCCGGGACTGCTATCCTACGAGCAGTACTTC. Translating gives CASSSPGLLSYEQYF.

The CDR3 bases are TGTGCCAGTATGACTTTGGCACAGGGGGGGTATGGCTACACCTTC. Encoded protein: CASMTLAQGGYGYTF. The chain is built from TRBV19 and TRBJ1-2; 8 nucleotides agree with TRBD1. The junction had 12 bases not matched to a gene; V was cut back by 7 bases and J by 5 bases. The CDR3 is 15 amino acids. The germline CDR1 and CDR2 sequences are LNHDA and SQIVND (reference sequence).

This chain joins TRBV15 and TRBJ2-6, with no clear D. The germline V gene has CDR1 LNHNV and CDR2 YYDKDF (reference sequence). This CDR3 contains 15 residues. With 1 base removed from V and 4 bases from J, the gap between germline ends came to 8 bases. The CDR3, as DNA: TGTGCCACCAGCAGAGGCAGGTCCGGGGCCAACGTCCTGACTTTC. Its translation is CATSRGRSGANVLTF. Variable domain in full (rest from reference TRBV15 and TRBJ2-6): DAMVIQNPRYQVTQFGKPVTLSCSQTLNHNVMYWYQQKSSQAPKLLFHYYDKDFNNEADTPDNFQSRRPNTSFCFLDIRSPGLGDTAMYLCATSRGRSGANVLTFGAGSRLTVL.

The CDR3 DNA sequence: TGTGCCAGCAGCTTAGCATCGGATCAGCCCCAGCATTTT. It translates to CASSLASDQPQHF. This chain joins TRBV7-9 and TRBJ1-5; D call uncertain. Germline values: CDR1 SEHNR, CDR2 FQNEAQ (reference sequence). Trimming stripped 0 bases from V and 5 bases from J, with 5 bases between. This CDR3 region has 13 residues.

The chain joins TRBV29-1 to TRBJ1-1, with 10 bases aligning to TRBD1. The CDR3 contains 12 residues. CDR1 and CDR2 (germline): SQVTM, ANQGSEA. J gave up 4 bases and V 4 bases, and 0 bases lay outside the gene matches. The CDR3 bases are TGCAGCGTTGGGGACAGGGGCACTGAAGCTTTCTTT. Protein product: CSVGDRGTEAFF.

The rearrangement links TRBV5-5 to TRBJ2-1; D remains ambiguous. Trimming stripped 1 base from V and 0 bases from J, with 11 bases between. Per germline, CDR1 SGHKS and CDR2 YYEKEE (reference sequence). The CDR3 spans 16 residues. In nucleotides, the CDR3 is TGTGCCAGCAGCTTGCGACTTGCCAGCTCCTACAATGAGCAGTTCTTC. Translation gives CASSLRLASSYNEQFF.

This chain connects TRBV28 to TRBJ2-7; 9 bases align to TRBD2. The J segment lost 3 bases and the V segment lost 0 bases, leaving 3 bases of the junction unmatched. The CDR3 covers 15 residues. From germline, CDR1 is MDHEN and CDR2 SYDVKM. The CDR3 bases are TGTGCCAGCAGTTTATGGGGTAGCGGGGGCTACGAGCAGTACGTC. Its protein is CASSLWGSGGYEQYV.

This rearrangement joins TRBV10-3 to TRBJ1-1, with D perhaps TRBD1 (5 bases). CDR1 and CDR2 from the germline V gene are ENHRY and SYGVKD. The CDR3 consists of 13 residues. V shed 6 bases and J shed 4 bases, with 12 bases lying between them. The CDR3 DNA follows: TGTGCCATCAGCTCAGGGTTCGGCACTGAAGCTTTCTTT. Translated, it gives CAISSGFGTEAFF.

This chain uses TRBV6-6 with TRBJ2-5; D is possibly TRBD2 (5 bases). The ends were cut back, 0 bases at V and 1 base at J, with 9 bases in the middle. The CDR3 loop spans 15 amino acids. CDR1 is MNHNY and CDR2 is SVGAGI in the germline V gene (reference sequence). The CDR3 here is CASSYSRSGQETQYF. The CDR3 DNA reads as TGTGCCAGCAGTTACTCGAGGAGCGGCCAAGAGACCCAGTACTTC.

This clone was found once. V usage is TRBV5-4 and J usage is TRBJ2-7; 9 bases line up with TRBD1. CDR1 SGHNT and CDR2 YYREEE come from the germline V gene (reference sequence). After removal of 3 bases from V and 5 bases from J, the junction contained 3 bases not matched to a gene. This CDR3 contains 13 residues. The CDR3 nucleotides read TGTGCCAGCAGCTGGGGACAGGGCAACGAGCAGTACTTC. It codes for CASSWGQGNEQYF.

The chain has TRBV3-1 (or the pseudogene TRBV3-2) and TRBJ1-2; 8 bases align to TRBD1. The length of the CDR3 is 14 residues. V gave up 2 bases and J gave up 8 bases; unmatched junction bases: 7. Germline CDR1 reads LGHDT; CDR2 reads YNNKEL (reference sequence). The CDR3 DNA follows: TGTGCCAGCAGCCAAACCACAGGGGGTATCGGCTACACCTTC. Translating gives CASSQTTGGIGYTF.

This clone was detected a few times. J is TRBJ2-1 and V is TRBV6-1; possibly TRBD1 for D (7 bases). Germline CDR1 and CDR2: MNHNS and SASEGT. V lost 1 base, J lost 6 bases, and 16 bases lay in between. The CDR3 length is 16 residues. Written as DNA, the CDR3 is TGTGCCAGCAGTGAAGAGGCAGGGGGGAAGCCCAATGAGCAGTTCTTC. As protein: CASSEEAGGKPNEQFF.

J is TRBJ2-1 and V is TRBV9; D may be TRBD2 (5 bases). Germline-derived CDR1 and CDR2 are SGDLS and YYNGEE. V was clipped by 0 bases and J by 5 bases, with 9 bases between them. The CDR3 is made up of 14 amino acids. The CDR3 coding sequence is TGTGCCAGCAGCGTAGGGCGGGCGAACAATGAGCAGTTCTTC. It codes for CASSVGRANNEQFF.

The chain links TRBV10-1 to TRBJ1-2, with 8 bases fitting TRBD1. Germline CDR1 WNHNN, CDR2 SYGVQD (reference sequence). V shed 3 bases and J 5 bases; nucleotides not matched to a gene: 5. CDR3 length: 14 amino acids. CDR3 amino acids: CASSDSTGGYGYTF. CDR3 nucleotide sequence: TGCGCCAGCAGTGACTCCACAGGGGGTTATGGCTACACCTTC.

This chain uses TRBV5-4 with TRBJ2-7; D unresolved. The germline CDR1 and CDR2 sequences are SGHNT and YYREEE (reference sequence). Between the trimmed V and J ends, which lost 3 bases and 1 base, there was a span of 11 bases. CDR3 size: 14 residues. The CDR3 region has the DNA TGTGCCAGCAGCTCTGGGCTTATTTCCTACGAGCAGTACTTC. It encodes CASSSGLISYEQYF.

The chain is built from TRBV5-1 and TRBJ1-2; tentative D call: TRBD1 (6 bases). The CDR3 sequence is 13 residues long. In germline, CDR1 is SGHRS, CDR2 YFSETQ. Trimming cost V 2 bases and J 5 bases, with 10 bases left between them. The CDR3 is CASSFTGNYGYTF. CDR3 sequence (DNA): TGCGCCAGCAGCTTTACAGGGAATTATGGCTACACCTTC.

This clone was detected only once. V gene TRBV28 combines with J gene TRBJ2-2; 8 positions agree with TRBD1. CDR3 length: 15 residues. V lost 3 bases and J lost 2; bases outside the gene matches: 2. Germline V gene data show CDR1 as MDHEN and CDR2 as SYDVKM. CDR3 sequence reads: CASSFRGPNTGELFF. The CDR3 bases are TGTGCCAGCAGTTTCAGGGGGCCAAACACCGGGGAGCTGTTTTTT. The variable domain in full, completed from reference TRBV28 and TRBJ2-2, reads DVKVTQSSRYLVKRTGEKVFLECVQDMDHENMFWYRQDPGLGLRLIYFSYDVKMKEKGDIPEGYSVSREKKERFSLILESASTNQTSMYLCASSFRGPNTGELFFGEGSRLTVL.

The chain links TRBV6-2 or TRBV6-3 to TRBJ1-5; TRBD1 matches at 11 bases. Germline trimming cut 5 bases from V and 0 bases from J; bases unmatched to any gene: 9. The CDR3 runs 18 residues. Germline-derived CDR1 and CDR2 are MNHEY and SVGEGT. The CDR3 protein is CASSTPDRGLFSNQPQHF. Written as DNA, the CDR3 is TGTGCCAGCAGTACCCCGGACAGGGGGCTCTTTAGCAATCAGCCCCAGCATTTT.